The next 11 T cell receptor beta chains were all read from a single sample in a study of T cells in Graves' hyperthyroidism and ophthalmopathy. TCR beta CDR3 region amplification was performed from RNA transcripts. The HTBI set primed first-round TCR CDR3 RT-PCR. TCRdb fed the multiplex PCR reads into MiXCR, producing one record per CDR3 protein. The table has 500,000 to 600,000 distinct CDR3 sequences, around 46% seen once. The specimen sequenced was peripheral blood or thyroid tissue (not recorded which). These receptors were collected from an adult woman with Graves' disease, either hyperthyroidism or ophthalmopathy (not recorded which).

The rearrangement uses TRBV7-2 and TRBJ1-1; D unclear. The CDR3 has 15 amino acids. Germline CDR1 is SGHTA and CDR2 is FQGNSA. The V gene lost 5 bases and the J gene lost 13 bases, with 26 bases spanning the gap. CDR3 loop: CASSPWINSGSKVFF. Here the CDR3 DNA reads TGTGCCAGCAGCCCCTGGATCAACTCGGGCTCGAAAGTTTTCTTT. Based on the CDR3 plus reference TRBV7-2 and TRBJ1-1, the full variable domain is GAGVSQSPSNKVTEKGKDVELRCDPISGHTALYWYRQSLGQGLEFLIYFQGNSAPDKSGLPSDRFSAERTGGSVSTLTIQRTQQEDSAVYLCASSPWINSGSKVFFGQGTRLTVV.

This clonotype was seen more than once but under ten times. This rearrangement joins TRBV29-1 to TRBJ1-2; D not certain. Per germline, CDR1 SQVTM and CDR2 ANQGSEA. The CDR3 totals 11 residues. The ends were cut back, 8 bases at V and 4 bases at J, with 11 bases in the middle. The CDR3 region has the DNA TGCAGCTCACCCTCGAGCTATGGCTACACCTTC. Translation: CSSPSSYGYTF.

This chain links TRBV29-1 with TRBJ1-1; tentative D call: TRBD1 (6 bases). CDR3 length: 16 amino acids. V lost 1 base and J 5 bases, leaving 20 bases between the germline ends. Germline V gives CDR1 SQVTM, CDR2 ANQGSEA. CDR3 sequence (DNA): TGCAGCGTTGAAGTGACGACAGTGGGGGCATGGACTGAAGCTTTCTTT. The encoded protein is CSVEVTTVGAWTEAFF. The whole variable domain, filled in from reference TRBV29-1 and TRBJ1-1, reads SAVISQKPSRDICQRGTSLTIQCQVDSQVTMMFWYRQQPGQSLTLIATANQGSEATYESGFVIDKFPISRPNLTFSTLTVSNMSPEDSSIYLCSVEVTTVGAWTEAFFGQGTRLTVV.

This clonotype was seen ten or more times. The chain is built from TRBV6-5 and TRBJ1-2; D is unresolved. V lost 4 bases, J lost 1 base, and 13 bases lay in between. CDR3 length: 15 amino acids. CDR1 and CDR2 (germline): MNHEY, SVGAGI. CDR3 protein: CASSSHWTDNYGYTF. Written as DNA, the CDR3 is TGTGCCAGCAGTTCTCACTGGACGGATAACTATGGCTACACCTTC.

This clonotype appeared a single time. Without the conserved terminal phenylalanine or tryptophan, this CDR3 likely stems from a read error. The limits of the CDR3 on the DNA are not certain, so only TCRdb's listed CDR3 is given. J is TRBJ2-5 and V is TRBV29-1. The CDR3 sequence runs 15 residues, both termini included. Germline loops: CDR1 SQVTM, CDR2 ANQGSEA. CDR3 sequence: CSVSQFEGFGYTFGS.

The J gene is TRBJ2-5, the V gene TRBV7-2; D uncertain. Germline V gives CDR1 SGHTA, CDR2 FQGNSA. The CDR3 loop spans 15 amino acids. V dropped 1 base and J dropped 4 bases, with 13 bases sitting between them. In DNA form, the CDR3 reads TGTGCCAGCAGCTTAGTTTGGGGATCGGGAGAGACCCAGTACTTC. Translating it yields CASSLVWGSGETQYF. Looking up the rest from reference TRBV7-2 and TRBJ2-5 gives the full variable domain: GAGVSQSPSNKVTEKGKDVELRCDPISGHTALYWYRQSLGQGLEFLIYFQGNSAPDKSGLPSDRFSAERTGGSVSTLTIQRTQQEDSAVYLCASSLVWGSGETQYFGPGTRLLVL.

This clonotype was recorded at least ten times. The chain couples TRBV5-1 to TRBJ1-5; D unclear. The ends were cut back, 0 bases at V and 1 base at J, with 8 bases in the middle. CDR1 SGHRS and CDR2 YFSETQ come from the germline V gene. The CDR3 runs 15 residues. The CDR3 DNA reads TGCGCCAGCAGCTTGGACGGTGTCAGCAATCAGCCCCAGCATTTT. It is translated as CASSLDGVSNQPQHF.

This clonotype was counted at least ten times. V and J are TRBV7-9 and TRBJ2-7, with TRBD1 matching 9 bases. CDR1 is SEHNR, CDR2 FQNEAQ, per germline (reference sequence). This CDR3 region has 15 residues. J lost 4 bases, V lost 5 bases, and 9 bases had no gene match. The CDR3 loop reads CASSPPGQGLYEQYF. CDR3 coding DNA: TGTGCCAGCAGCCCTCCGGGACAGGGTTTGTACGAGCAGTACTTC.

V usage is TRBV12-3 or TRBV12-4 and J usage is TRBJ1-2; perhaps TRBD1 as D (5 bases). The CDR3 is 14 residues long. Trimming cost V 6 bases and J 3 bases, with 14 bases left between them. The CDR3 loop is CASRQAGTDYGYTF. For the CDR3, the DNA is TGTGCCAGCAGGCAAGCAGGGACGGACTATGGCTACACCTTC.

The chain uses TRBV2 and TRBJ2-5, with 9 bases aligning to TRBD2. CDR1 SNHLY and CDR2 FYNNEI come from the germline V gene. Trimming removed 0 bases from V and 5 bases from J; junction bases left unmatched: 10. This CDR3 comprises 17 residues. This CDR3 reads CASSEAKAGGGTETQYF. Written as DNA, the CDR3 is TGTGCCAGCAGTGAAGCAAAAGCGGGAGGCGGTACTGAGACCCAGTACTTC.

The genes are TRBV7-2 and TRBJ2-7, with D perhaps being TRBD1 or TRBD2 (7 bases each). V dropped 6 bases and J dropped 1 base, with 16 bases sitting between them. The germline CDR1 and CDR2 sequences are SGHTA and FQGNSA. CDR3 length equals 15 residues. This CDR3 is CASSQGGVISYEQYF. In nucleotides, the CDR3 is TGTGCCAGCAGTCAGGGGGGGGTTATTTCCTACGAGCAGTACTTC.